The entry below gives a single T cell receptor (beta chain) sequence along with its context. Its antigen is not yet known. Base qualities were left out, and no much larger clone turns up one base away. TCRdb names Illumina HiSeq 2000 as the instrument used. Multiplex PCR amplification was used to generate the TCR beta chain libraries. The amplified TCR beta chain products were analyzed by high-throughput sequencing. Clones were called with MiXCR by TCRdb after fastp trimmed the public reads at Q25, and only in-frame beta chains were retained. Identical CDR3 protein sequences are pooled into one entry, listed with their most common genes and DNA. The sample table contains 250,000 or so distinct CDR3 sequences; only one count was recorded for more than 30% of them. 1.1% of the sample is taken by the ten largest. This sample was included in a study of breast tumors, draining lymph nodes, adjacent tissues (dated by TCRdb to about 2016). About the study as a whole: The study compared TCR beta repertoires across tumor, adjacent nontumor tissue and axillary lymph nodes from breast cancer patients. The study was designed to assess the relationships and possible T-cell exchange between tumor, surrounding tissue and draining lymph node repertoires in human breast cancer.

The axillary draining lymph nodes of breast cancer patients were the source of the lymph node samples. Study-wide conclusions, independent of this receptor: Rather than being directly demonstrated, the conclusion that tumor T cells originate in lymph nodes was presented as consistent with a hypothesis. T-cell repertoire diversity in tumors was found to be lower than in lymph nodes but higher than in nontumor tissue, and preferential V and J gene usage was observed. The data were considered consistent with most tumor T cells being derived from the lymph node and subsequently expanding within tumor tissue. In luminal-like breast cancer, tumor and nontumor tissue repertoires resembled each other significantly more than in basal-like breast cancer.

The clonotype originates from a female donor with breast cancer. Some clones in this sample may be carry-over from other donors' samples. The sample comprised axillary lymph node tissue.

The CDR3 loop reads CASSPTGTSGNTIYF. The DNA is as follows: TGTGCCAGCAGCCCTACAGGGACCTCTGGAAACACCATATATTTT. The receptor chain draws on TRBV3-1 and TRBJ1-3, with TRBD1 perhaps the D gene, on 6 matching bases. V loses 4 bases, J loses 0 bases, and the germline ends lie 10 bases apart. Including the terminal cysteine and phenylalanine, the CDR3 comprises 15 residues. CDR3 DNA is the only sequence kept; it has 45 bases, read in frame from the first base. The germline V gene (reference sequence) supplies CDR1 LGHDT and CDR2 YNNKEL.